This T cell receptor (beta chain) comes out of a study of blood T cells in healthy people across ages. Overall study context: Capturing about one barcoded beta molecule per two T cells was achieved by template switching.

Per-sample PBMC isolation yielded at least 6 million cells. This CDR3 is 16 amino acids long. The V end was cut by 0 bases, the J end by 2 bases, with 11 bases between. Germline assignment: CDR1 MNHEY and CDR2 SMNVEV (reference sequence). Alongside a J-beta primer mix, a sample-barcoded 5' primer served in a second PCR lasting roughly 6 to 11 cycles. A 12-random-nucleotide template-switch adaptor tagged each cDNA molecule. TCRdb itself ran the 5' RACE reads through MiXCR, one entry per CDR3 protein. The sample carries a few hundred thousand distinct CDR3 sequences, over 45% recorded once. The gene calls are TRBV27 and TRBJ2-1, with D perhaps assigned TRBD1 or TRBD2 (6 bases each). The TCR sequence derives from a man aged 55 to 70 in good health. Sequencing was done on a sample of blood. The CDR3 region is CASSLSGGGAYNEQFF. The CDR3 DNA is TGTGCCAGCAGTTTATCGGGGGGCGGAGCCTACAATGAGCAGTTCTTC.